This TCR beta chain was captured by sequencing in a study of cytomegalovirus exposure and HLA in healthy donors. Study-wide results and limits: According to a subsequent analysis, TCR clusters from the first cohort were inclined to appear together in the 110 or so validation repertoires. Rarity held for most TCR sequences, but there were some public TCRs that occurred in many donors. The authors confirmed in vitro that a few CMV-associated chains were specific for CMV antigens.

This CDR3 spans 15 amino acids. The ends were cut back, 8 bases at V and 1 base at J, with 15 bases in the middle. The germline gives CDR1 MDHEN, CDR2 SYDVKM. Sequencing was performed with immunoSEQ multiplex PCR; in TCRdb, only in-frame clones are kept and a portion is missing. The top ten clones hold just under 9% of a sample with about 140,000 clones, around 87% of them seen once. To note about this clone: Its antigen is not identified.

The genes are TRBV28 and TRBJ1-5; D possibly corresponds to TRBD1 (6 bases). This TCR derives from a man in his late teens or twenties in good health and CMV-seropositive. Sequenced: PBMCs. The CDR3 DNA sequence: TGTGCCAGCGTGCCGAACAGGGTCAGCAATCAGCCCCAGCATTTT. This translates into CASVPNRVSNQPQHF.